The source of this T cell receptor (beta chain) is a study of blood T cell repertoires in COVID-19. Across the study: Acute and convalescent COVID-19 samples came from the United States, Italy and Spain. Nucleic acid was either cDNA or gDNA, and it came from T cells, B-cell-depleted T cells, or PBMCs.

The CDR3 runs to 14 residues. V gave up 0 bases and J gave up 7 bases, with 10 bases separating them. Germline assignment: CDR1 LNHNV and CDR2 YYDKDF (reference sequence). Original handling: Scientists estimated how many nucleated cells there were by amplifying reference gene primers. The protocol was immunoSEQ multiplex PCR, while the TCRdb copy is restricted to in-frame clones and leaves out a portion. The V and J calls and clone size were taken over from that table, and D and trimming were inferred from the DNA. Among tens of thousands of clones listed, around 90% were seen once. The specimen was peripheral blood. The TCR sequence derives from a male donor with acute or convalescent COVID-19. J is TRBJ2-1 and V is TRBV15; D is perhaps TRBD1 (5 bases). In nucleotides, the CDR3 is TGTGCCACCAGCAGAGACAATAGGGGAAATGAGCAGTTCTTC. Amino acids: CATSRDNRGNEQFF.